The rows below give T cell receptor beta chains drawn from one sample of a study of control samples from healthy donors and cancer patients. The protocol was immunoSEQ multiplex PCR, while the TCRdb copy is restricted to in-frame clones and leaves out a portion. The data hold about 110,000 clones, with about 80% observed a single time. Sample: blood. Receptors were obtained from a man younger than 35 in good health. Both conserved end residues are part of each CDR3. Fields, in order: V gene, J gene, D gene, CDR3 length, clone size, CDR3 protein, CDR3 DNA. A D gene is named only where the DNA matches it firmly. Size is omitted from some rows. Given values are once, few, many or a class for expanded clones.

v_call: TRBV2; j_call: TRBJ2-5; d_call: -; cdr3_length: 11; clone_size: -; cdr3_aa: CASSRETTQYF; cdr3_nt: TGTGCCAGCAGTCGGGAAACGACCCAGTACTTC
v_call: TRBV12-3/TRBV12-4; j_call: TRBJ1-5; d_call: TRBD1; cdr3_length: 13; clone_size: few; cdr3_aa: CASTGQGNQPQHF; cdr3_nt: TGTGCCAGCACCGGACAGGGTAATCAGCCCCAGCATTTT
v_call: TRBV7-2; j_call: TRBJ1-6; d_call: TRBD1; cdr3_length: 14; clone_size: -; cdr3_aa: CASSLGQGVSPLHF; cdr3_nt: TGTGCCAGCAGCTTGGGACAGGGTGTTTCACCCCTCCACTTT
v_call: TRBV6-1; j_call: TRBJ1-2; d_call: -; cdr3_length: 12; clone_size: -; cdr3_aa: CASSEGAHGYTF; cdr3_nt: TGTGCCAGCAGTGAGGGGGCGCACGGCTACACCTTC
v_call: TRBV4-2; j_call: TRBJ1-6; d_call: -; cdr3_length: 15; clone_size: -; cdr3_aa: CASSQGYTYNSPLHF; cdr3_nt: TGTGCCAGCAGCCAAGGGTACACCTATAATTCACCCCTCCACTTT
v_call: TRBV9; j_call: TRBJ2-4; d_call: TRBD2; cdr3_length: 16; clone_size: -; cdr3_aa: CASSRTSGGYGNIQYF; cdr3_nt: TGTGCCAGCAGCAGGACTAGCGGGGGTTATGGAAACATTCAGTACTTC
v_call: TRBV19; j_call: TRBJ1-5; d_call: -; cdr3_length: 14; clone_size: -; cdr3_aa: CASTSGQQTQPQHF; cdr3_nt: TGTGCCAGTACGTCCGGACAGCAAACTCAGCCCCAGCATTTT
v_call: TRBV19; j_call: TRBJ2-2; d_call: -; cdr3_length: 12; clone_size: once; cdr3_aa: CASSSRVGELFF; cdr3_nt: TGTGCCAGTAGCTCCCGTGTCGGGGAGCTGTTTTTT
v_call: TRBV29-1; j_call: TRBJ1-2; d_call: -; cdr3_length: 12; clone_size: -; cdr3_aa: CSVEDRGYGYTF; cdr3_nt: TGCAGCGTTGAAGACAGAGGCTATGGCTACACCTTC
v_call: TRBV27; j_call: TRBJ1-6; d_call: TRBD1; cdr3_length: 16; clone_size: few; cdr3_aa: CASSTWTGVNNSPLHF; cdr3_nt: TGTGCCAGCAGTACCTGGACAGGGGTCAATAATTCACCCCTCCACTTT
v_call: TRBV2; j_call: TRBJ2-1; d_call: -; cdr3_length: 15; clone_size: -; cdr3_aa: CASSRLTGLSVEQFF; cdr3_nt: TGTGCCAGCAGTAGATTAACCGGACTTAGCGTCGAGCAGTTCTTC
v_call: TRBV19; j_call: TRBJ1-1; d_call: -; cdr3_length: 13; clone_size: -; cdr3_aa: CASSIETGAEAFF; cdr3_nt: TGTGCCAGTAGTATCGAGACAGGCGCTGAAGCTTTCTTT
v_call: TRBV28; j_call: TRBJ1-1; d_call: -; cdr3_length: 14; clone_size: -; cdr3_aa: CASSLYRRTAKAFF; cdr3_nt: TGTGCCAGCAGTTTATATAGAAGGACAGCAAAGGCTTTCTTT
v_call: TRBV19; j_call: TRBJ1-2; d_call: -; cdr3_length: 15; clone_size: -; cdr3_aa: CASSSKGMILSGYTF; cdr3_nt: TGTGCCAGTAGTTCGAAGGGCATGATCCTGTCTGGCTACACCTTC
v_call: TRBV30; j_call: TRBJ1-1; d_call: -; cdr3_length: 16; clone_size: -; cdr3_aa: CAWTPETGYMNTEAFF; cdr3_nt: TGTGCCTGGACGCCCGAGACAGGATACATGAACACTGAAGCTTTCTTT
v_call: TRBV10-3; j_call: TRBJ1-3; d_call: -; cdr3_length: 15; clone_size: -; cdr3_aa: CATNRGADAGNTIYF; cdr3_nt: TGTGCCACTAATAGGGGGGCCGATGCTGGAAACACCATATATTTT
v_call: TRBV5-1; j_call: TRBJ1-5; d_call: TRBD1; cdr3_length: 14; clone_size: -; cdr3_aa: CASSWGDRNQPQHF; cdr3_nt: TGCGCCAGCAGCTGGGGGGACAGAAATCAGCCCCAGCATTTT
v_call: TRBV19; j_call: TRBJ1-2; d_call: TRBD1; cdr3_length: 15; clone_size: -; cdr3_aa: CASSPTGGEGYGYTF; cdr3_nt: TGTGCCAGTAGCCCGACAGGGGGCGAGGGCTATGGCTACACCTTC
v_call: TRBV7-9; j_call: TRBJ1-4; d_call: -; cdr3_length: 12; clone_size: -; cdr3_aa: CASSIGTSELFF; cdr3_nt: TGTGCCAGCAGCATAGGGACATCGGAACTGTTTTTT
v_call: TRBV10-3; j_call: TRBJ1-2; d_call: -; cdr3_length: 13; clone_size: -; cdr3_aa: CAISGQSDYGYTF; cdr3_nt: TGTGCCATCAGCGGACAGTCTGACTATGGCTACACCTTC
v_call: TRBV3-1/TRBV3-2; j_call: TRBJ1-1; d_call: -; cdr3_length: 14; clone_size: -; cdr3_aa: CASSRRQANTEAFF; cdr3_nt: TGTGCCAGCAGCCGCAGACAAGCGAACACTGAAGCTTTCTTT
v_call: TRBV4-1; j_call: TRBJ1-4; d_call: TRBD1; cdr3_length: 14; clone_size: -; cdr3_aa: CASSQDRAAEKLFF; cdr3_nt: TGCGCCAGCAGCCAGGACAGGGCCGCGGAAAAACTGTTTTTT
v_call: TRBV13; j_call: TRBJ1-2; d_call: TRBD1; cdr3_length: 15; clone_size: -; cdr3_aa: CASSLMDRVIYGYTF; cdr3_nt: TGTGCCAGCAGCCTAATGGACAGGGTAATCTATGGCTACACCTTC
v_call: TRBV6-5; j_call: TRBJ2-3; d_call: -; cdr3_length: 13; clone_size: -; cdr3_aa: CASSPSGDDTQYF; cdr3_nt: TGTGCCAGCAGTCCCTCAGGGGACGATACGCAGTATTTT
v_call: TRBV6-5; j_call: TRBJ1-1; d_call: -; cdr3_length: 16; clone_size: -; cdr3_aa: CASSYSYAGEVTEAFF; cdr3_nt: TGTGCCAGCAGTTACTCCTATGCAGGGGAGGTAACTGAAGCTTTCTTT
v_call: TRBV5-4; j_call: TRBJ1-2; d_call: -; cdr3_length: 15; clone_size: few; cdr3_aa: CASSLAEGRVYGYTF; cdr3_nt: TGTGCCAGCAGCTTGGCCGAGGGGCGGGTCTATGGCTACACCTTC
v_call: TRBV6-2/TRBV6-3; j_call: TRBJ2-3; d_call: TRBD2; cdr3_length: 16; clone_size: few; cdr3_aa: CASSYERGSGTDTQYF; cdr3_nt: TGTGCCAGCAGTTACGAGCGGGGGTCTGGCACAGATACGCAGTATTTT
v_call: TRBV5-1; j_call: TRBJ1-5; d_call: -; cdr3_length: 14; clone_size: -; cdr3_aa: CASSLDSSLGTQHF; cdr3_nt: TGCGCCAGCAGCTTGGACAGTAGCTTGGGGACCCAGCATTTT
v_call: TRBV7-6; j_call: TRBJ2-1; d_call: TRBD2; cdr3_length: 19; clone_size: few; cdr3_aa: CASSFTSGGTLSSYNEQFF; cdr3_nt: TGTGCCAGCAGCTTTACTAGCGGGGGGACGCTCAGCTCCTACAATGAGCAGTTCTTC
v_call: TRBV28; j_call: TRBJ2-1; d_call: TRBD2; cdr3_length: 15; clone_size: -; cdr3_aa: CASKLLAGGRGEQFF; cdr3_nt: TGTGCCAGTAAATTACTAGCGGGGGGCCGAGGTGAGCAGTTCTTC
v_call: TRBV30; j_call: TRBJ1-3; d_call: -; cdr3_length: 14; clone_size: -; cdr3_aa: CAWSEGGDANTIYF; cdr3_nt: TGTGCCTGGAGTGAAGGGGGGGATGCAAACACCATATATTTT
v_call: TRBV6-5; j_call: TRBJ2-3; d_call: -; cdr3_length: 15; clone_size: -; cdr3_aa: CASIVGGRRVDTQYF; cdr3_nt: TGTGCCAGCATCGTGGGGGGCCGGCGCGTGGATACGCAGTATTTT
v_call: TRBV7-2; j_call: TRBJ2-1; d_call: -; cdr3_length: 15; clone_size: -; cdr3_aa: CASSSFPTPNGEQFF; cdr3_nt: TGTGCCAGCAGCTCTTTCCCGACCCCCAACGGTGAGCAGTTCTTC
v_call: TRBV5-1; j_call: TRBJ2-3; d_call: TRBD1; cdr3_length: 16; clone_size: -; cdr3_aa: CASSFSGTGGGDTQYF; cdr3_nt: TGCGCCAGCAGCTTTTCCGGGACAGGAGGGGGAGATACGCAGTATTTT
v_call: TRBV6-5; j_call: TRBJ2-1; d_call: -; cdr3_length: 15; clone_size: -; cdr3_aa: CASSGSDKAYNEQFF; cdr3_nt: TGTGCCAGCAGCGGTAGCGACAAGGCCTACAATGAGCAGTTCTTC
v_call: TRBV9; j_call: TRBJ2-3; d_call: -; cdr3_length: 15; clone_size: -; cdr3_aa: CASSGEGVSTDTQYF; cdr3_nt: TGTGCCAGCAGCGGTGAGGGGGTTAGCACAGATACGCAGTATTTT
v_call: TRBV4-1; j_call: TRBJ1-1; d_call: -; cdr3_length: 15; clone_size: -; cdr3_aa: CASSRTDRMNTEAFF; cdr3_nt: TGCGCCAGCAGCCGGACAGACAGGATGAACACTGAAGCTTTCTTT
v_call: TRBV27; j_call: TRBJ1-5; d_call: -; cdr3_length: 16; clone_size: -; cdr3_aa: CASSFIGFGSNQPQHF; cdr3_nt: TGTGCCAGCAGTTTTATCGGATTCGGTAGCAATCAGCCCCAGCATTTT
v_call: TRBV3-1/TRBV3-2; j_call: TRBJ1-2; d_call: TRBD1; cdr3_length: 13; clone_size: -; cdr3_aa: CASSQERDRAYTF; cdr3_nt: TGTGCCAGCAGCCAAGAAAGGGACAGGGCCTACACCTTC
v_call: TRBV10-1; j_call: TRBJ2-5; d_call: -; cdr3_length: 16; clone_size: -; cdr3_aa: CASSDLHGTEQETQYF; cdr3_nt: TGCGCCAGCAGTGACCTACACGGGACTGAGCAAGAGACCCAGTACTTC
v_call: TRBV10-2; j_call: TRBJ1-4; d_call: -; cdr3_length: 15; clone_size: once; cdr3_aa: CASLLSAGAYEKLFF; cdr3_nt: TGCGCCAGCTTGCTTAGTGCGGGGGCGTACGAAAAACTGTTTTTT
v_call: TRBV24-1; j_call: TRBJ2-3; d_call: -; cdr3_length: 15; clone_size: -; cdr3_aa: CATSDLGGGTDTQYF; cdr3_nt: TGTGCCACCAGTGATTTGGGGGGCGGCACAGATACGCAGTATTTT
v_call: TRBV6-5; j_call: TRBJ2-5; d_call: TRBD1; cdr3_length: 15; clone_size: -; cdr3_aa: CASKLDRGSWETQYF; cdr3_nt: TGTGCCAGCAAGCTCGACAGGGGGTCTTGGGAGACCCAGTACTTC
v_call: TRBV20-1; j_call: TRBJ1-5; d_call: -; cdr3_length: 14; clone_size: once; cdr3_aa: CSASADRRNQPQHF; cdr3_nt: TGCAGTGCTAGTGCGGATAGGAGGAATCAGCCCCAGCATTTT
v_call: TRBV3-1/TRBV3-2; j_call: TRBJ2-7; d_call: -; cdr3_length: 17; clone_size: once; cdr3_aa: CASSPDRIRDTSYEQYF; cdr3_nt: TGTGCCAGCAGCCCAGATCGTATCCGGGACACATCCTACGAGCAGTACTTC
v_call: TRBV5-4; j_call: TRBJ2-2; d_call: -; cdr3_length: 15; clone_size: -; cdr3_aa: CASSSGFFNTGELFF; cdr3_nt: TGTGCCAGCAGCTCAGGATTTTTCAACACCGGGGAGCTGTTTTTT
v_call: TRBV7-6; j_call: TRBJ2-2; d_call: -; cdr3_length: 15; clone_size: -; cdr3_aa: CASSPSGRGTGELFF; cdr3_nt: TGTGCCAGCAGCCCCTCCGGGCGCGGCACCGGGGAGCTGTTTTTT
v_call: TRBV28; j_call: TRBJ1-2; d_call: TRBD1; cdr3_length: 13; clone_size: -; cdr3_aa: CASREGTAYGYTF; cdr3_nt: TGTGCCAGCAGGGAGGGGACAGCTTATGGCTACACCTTC
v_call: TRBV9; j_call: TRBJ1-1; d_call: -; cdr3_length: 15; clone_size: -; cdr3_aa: CASSPQGGPNTEAFF; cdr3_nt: TGTGCCAGCAGCCCCCAAGGGGGACCGAACACTGAAGCTTTCTTT
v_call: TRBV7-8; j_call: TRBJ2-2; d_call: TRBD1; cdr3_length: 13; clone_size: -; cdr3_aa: CASPGQGSGELFF; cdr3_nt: TGTGCCAGCCCAGGACAGGGCAGCGGGGAGCTGTTTTTT
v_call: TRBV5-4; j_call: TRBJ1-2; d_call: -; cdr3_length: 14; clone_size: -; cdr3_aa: CASSPPGHIYGYTF; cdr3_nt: TGTGCCAGCAGTCCCCCTGGACACATCTATGGCTACACCTTC
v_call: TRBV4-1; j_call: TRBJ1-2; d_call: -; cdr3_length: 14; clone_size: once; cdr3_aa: CASSPPDGAYGYTF; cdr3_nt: TGCGCCAGCAGCCCACCGGACGGGGCCTATGGCTACACCTTC
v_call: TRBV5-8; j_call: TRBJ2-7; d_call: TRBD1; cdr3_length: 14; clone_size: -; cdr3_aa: CASSPRDSLYEQYF; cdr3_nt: TGTGCCAGCAGCCCCCGGGACAGCCTCTACGAGCAGTACTTC
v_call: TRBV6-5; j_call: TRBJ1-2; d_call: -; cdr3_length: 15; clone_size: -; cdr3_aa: CASSRTGFLSSGYTF; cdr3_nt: TGTGCCAGCAGTCGAACAGGGTTTCTTTCCAGTGGCTACACCTTC
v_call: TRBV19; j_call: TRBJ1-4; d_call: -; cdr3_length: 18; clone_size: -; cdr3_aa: CASSLGVVRGSTNEKLFF; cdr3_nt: TGTGCCAGTAGCTTGGGGGTTGTTCGGGGTTCAACTAATGAAAAACTGTTTTTT
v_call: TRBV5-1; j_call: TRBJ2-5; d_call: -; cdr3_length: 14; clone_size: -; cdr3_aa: CASSFGGGEETQYF; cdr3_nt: TGCGCCAGCAGCTTCGGGGGCGGGGAGGAGACCCAGTACTTC
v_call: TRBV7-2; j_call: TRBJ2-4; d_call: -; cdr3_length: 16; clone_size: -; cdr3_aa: CASSYTGLEAKNIQYF; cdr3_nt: TGTGCCAGCAGCTATACAGGTTTGGAGGCCAAAAACATTCAGTACTTC
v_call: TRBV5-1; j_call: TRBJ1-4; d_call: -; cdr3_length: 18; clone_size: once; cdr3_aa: CASSPGRNVPGGHEKLFF; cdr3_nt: TGCGCCAGCAGCCCCGGAAGGAACGTCCCCGGGGGCCATGAAAAACTGTTTTTT